This T cell receptor (beta chain) was sequenced for a study of blood T cells in healthy people across ages. The CDR3 totals 17 residues. Germline V gene lookup returns CDR1 MGHRA and CDR2 YSYEKL. Trimming removed 0 bases from V and 1 base from J; junction bases left unmatched: 4. In its sample, this clonotype was seen many times. Next came a second PCR, run for about 6 to 12 cycles, which used a sample-barcoded 5' primer along with a J-beta primer mix. One entry per CDR3 protein, called by TCRdb with MiXCR from the 5' RACE reads. Altogether under 700,000 distinct CDR3 sequences are present, around 24% being singletons, with the ten largest covering under 9%. These sequences were also reported in another study, on T cells of mothers and their children.

The V call is TRBV4-1, the J call TRBJ2-5; TRBD2 matches at 11 bases. This receptor was identified in a boy between 10 and 17 years old in good health. The source material was blood. CDR3 nucleotide sequence: TGCGCCAGCAGCCAAGAGAGGCTAGCGGGGGGCCAAGAGACCCAGTACTTC. It codes for CASSQERLAGGQETQYF.